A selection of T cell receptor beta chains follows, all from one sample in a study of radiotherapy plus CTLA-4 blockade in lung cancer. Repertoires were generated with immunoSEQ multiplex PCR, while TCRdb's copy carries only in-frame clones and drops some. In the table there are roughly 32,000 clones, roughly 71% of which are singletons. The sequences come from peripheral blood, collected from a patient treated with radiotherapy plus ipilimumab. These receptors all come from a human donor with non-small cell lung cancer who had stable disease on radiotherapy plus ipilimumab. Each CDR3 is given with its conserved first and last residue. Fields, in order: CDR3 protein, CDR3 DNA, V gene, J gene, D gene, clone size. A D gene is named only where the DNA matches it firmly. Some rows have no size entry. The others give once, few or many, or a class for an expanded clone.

CDR3aa: CASSSSASGTGELFF
CDR3nt: TGTGCCAGCAGTAGCAGTGCCTCTGGGACCGGGGAGCTGTTTTTT
v_gene: TRBV6-5
j_gene: TRBJ2-2
d_gene: .
abundance: .

CDR3aa: CASGGRPGAFF
CDR3nt: TGTGCCAGCGGGGGAAGGCCGGGAGCTTTCTTT
v_gene: TRBV2
j_gene: TRBJ1-1
d_gene: .
abundance: .

CDR3aa: CASSQDQVSGFKKKLFF
CDR3nt: TGTGCCAGCAGCCAAGATCAGGTATCGGGATTTAAGAAAAAACTGTTTTTT
v_gene: TRBV4-2
j_gene: TRBJ1-4
d_gene: .
abundance: .

CDR3aa: CASSGGWVQKSHTGELFF
CDR3nt: TGTGCCAGCAGTGGGGGTTGGGTACAGAAATCTCACACCGGGGAGCTGTTTTTT
v_gene: TRBV28
j_gene: TRBJ2-2
d_gene: .
abundance: few

CDR3aa: CAAGQNSYEQYF
CDR3nt: TGTGCCGCGGGGCAGAATTCCTACGAGCAGTACTTC
v_gene: TRBV11-2
j_gene: TRBJ2-7
d_gene: .
abundance: .

CDR3aa: CAVTVSSGNTIYF
CDR3nt: TGTGCCGTTACAGTGAGCTCTGGAAACACCATATATTTT
v_gene: TRBV19
j_gene: TRBJ1-3
d_gene: .
abundance: few

CDR3aa: CATSRDLGSSYNEQFF
CDR3nt: TGTGCCACCAGCAGAGATCTCGGGAGTTCCTACAATGAGCAGTTCTTC
v_gene: TRBV15
j_gene: TRBJ2-1
d_gene: .
abundance: .

CDR3aa: CASTDRATEAFF
CDR3nt: TGTGCCAGCACAGATCGGGCCACTGAAGCTTTCTTT
v_gene: TRBV6-6
j_gene: TRBJ1-1
d_gene: .
abundance: few

CDR3aa: CASTPDTGELFF
CDR3nt: TGTGCCAGCACGCCGGACACCGGGGAGCTGTTTTTT
v_gene: TRBV2
j_gene: TRBJ2-2
d_gene: .
abundance: once

CDR3aa: CASSLTGTVHNEQFF
CDR3nt: TGTGCCAGCAGCCTGACCGGGACAGTACACAATGAGCAGTTCTTC
v_gene: TRBV7-2
j_gene: TRBJ2-1
d_gene: TRBD1
abundance: few

CDR3aa: CASREGVDQPQHF
CDR3nt: TGCGCCAGCAGGGAAGGGGTGGATCAGCCCCAGCATTTT
v_gene: TRBV5-1
j_gene: TRBJ1-5
d_gene: .
abundance: .

CDR3aa: CASSGGTGMSNQPQHF
CDR3nt: TGTGCCAGCAGTGGAGGGACAGGGATGAGCAATCAGCCCCAGCATTTT
v_gene: TRBV7-2
j_gene: TRBJ1-5
d_gene: TRBD1
abundance: .

CDR3aa: CASTYGDLWTEAFF
CDR3nt: TGTGCCAGCACGTACGGGGACCTCTGGACTGAAGCTTTCTTT
v_gene: TRBV6-5
j_gene: TRBJ1-1
d_gene: .
abundance: .

CDR3aa: CASSLWGEGTEAFF
CDR3nt: TGTGCCAGCAGTTTGTGGGGAGAGGGAACTGAAGCTTTCTTT
v_gene: TRBV27
j_gene: TRBJ1-1
d_gene: .
abundance: .

CDR3aa: CASSRLPNEQFF
CDR3nt: TGTGCCAGCAGCCGTCTCCCCAATGAGCAGTTCTTC
v_gene: TRBV6-5
j_gene: TRBJ2-1
d_gene: .
abundance: .

CDR3aa: CASSYSGGGDTQYF
CDR3nt: TGTGCCAGCAGTTACTCGGGGGGGGGAGATACGCAGTATTTT
v_gene: TRBV6-5
j_gene: TRBJ2-3
d_gene: TRBD2
abundance: few

CDR3aa: CASSLVSGQLSNQPQHF
CDR3nt: TGTGCCAGCAGCTTAGTAAGCGGTCAGCTTAGCAATCAGCCCCAGCATTTT
v_gene: TRBV7-2
j_gene: TRBJ1-5
d_gene: .
abundance: .

CDR3aa: CASSRKGESVETQYF
CDR3nt: TGCGCCAGCAGCCGAAAAGGCGAATCGGTAGAGACCCAGTACTTC
v_gene: TRBV4-3
j_gene: TRBJ2-5
d_gene: .
abundance: .

CDR3aa: CASSLGQRTGNNEQFF
CDR3nt: TGTGCCAGCAGCTTGGGCCAGCGGACGGGTAACAATGAGCAGTTCTTC
v_gene: TRBV5-6
j_gene: TRBJ2-1
d_gene: .
abundance: .

CDR3aa: CASSHYNEQFF
CDR3nt: TGTGCCAGCAGCCATTACAATGAGCAGTTCTTC
v_gene: TRBV7-2
j_gene: TRBJ2-1
d_gene: .
abundance: .

CDR3aa: CASSLGGQETQYF
CDR3nt: TGTGCCAGCAGCTTAGGGGGGCAGGAGACCCAGTACTTC
v_gene: TRBV5-4
j_gene: TRBJ2-5
d_gene: .
abundance: .

CDR3aa: CASSQGAGGPGEQFF
CDR3nt: TGTGCCAGCAGCCAAGGGGCGGGAGGGCCCGGTGAGCAGTTCTTC
v_gene: TRBV4-2
j_gene: TRBJ2-1
d_gene: TRBD2
abundance: .

CDR3aa: CASSLGGDQNIQYF
CDR3nt: TGTGCCAGCAGCTTAGGAGGAGATCAAAACATTCAGTACTTC
v_gene: TRBV7-8
j_gene: TRBJ2-4
d_gene: .
abundance: .

CDR3aa: CASSVSENTGELFF
CDR3nt: TGTGCCAGCAGTGTATCGGAAAACACCGGGGAGCTGTTTTTT
v_gene: TRBV2
j_gene: TRBJ2-2
d_gene: .
abundance: medium-sized

CDR3aa: CASSLSLGANTGELFF
CDR3nt: TGTGCCAGCAGCTTATCCCTGGGGGCTAACACCGGGGAGCTGTTTTTT
v_gene: TRBV13
j_gene: TRBJ2-2
d_gene: .
abundance: .

CDR3aa: CASDRDYSNQPQHF
CDR3nt: TGTGCCTCAGACAGGGACTATAGCAATCAGCCCCAGCATTTT
v_gene: TRBV19
j_gene: TRBJ1-5
d_gene: TRBD1
abundance: .

CDR3aa: CASSRYHIGEQFF
CDR3nt: TGTGCCAGCTCCCGGTACCACATTGGTGAGCAGTTCTTC
v_gene: TRBV7-2
j_gene: TRBJ2-1
d_gene: .
abundance: once

CDR3aa: CASSPDLPGLAALEQYF
CDR3nt: TGTGCCAGCAGCCCAGACCTCCCGGGACTAGCGGCTCTCGAGCAGTACTTC
v_gene: TRBV7-9
j_gene: TRBJ2-7
d_gene: TRBD2
abundance: .

CDR3aa: CASSFAGSSRNTEAFF
CDR3nt: TGTGCCAGCAGTTTCGCAGGGTCGAGTAGGAACACTGAAGCTTTCTTT
v_gene: TRBV7-9
j_gene: TRBJ1-1
d_gene: .
abundance: .

CDR3aa: CASSLQGGSHNEQFF
CDR3nt: TGCGCCAGCAGCTTACAGGGGGGGTCCCACAATGAGCAGTTCTTC
v_gene: TRBV5-1
j_gene: TRBJ2-1
d_gene: .
abundance: few

CDR3aa: CASSSGLAGSPDTQYF
CDR3nt: TGTGCCAGCAGTTCGGGACTAGCGGGAAGCCCAGATACGCAGTATTTT
v_gene: TRBV6-5
j_gene: TRBJ2-3
d_gene: TRBD2
abundance: .

CDR3aa: CASSHRDRASYEQYF
CDR3nt: TGCGCCAGCAGCCACCGGGACAGGGCCTCCTACGAGCAGTACTTC
v_gene: TRBV5-1
j_gene: TRBJ2-7
d_gene: TRBD1
abundance: .

CDR3aa: CASSLRTGRRNQPQHF
CDR3nt: TGTGCCAGCAGCTTAAGGACAGGCCGACGCAATCAGCCCCAGCATTTT
v_gene: TRBV5-6
j_gene: TRBJ1-5
d_gene: TRBD1
abundance: .

CDR3aa: CASSLGQNTGELFF
CDR3nt: TGTGCTAGCAGCTTGGGACAGAACACCGGGGAGCTGTTTTTT
v_gene: TRBV7-7
j_gene: TRBJ2-2
d_gene: .
abundance: .

CDR3aa: CASSLSGQGDMNTEAFF
CDR3nt: TGTGCCAGCAGCTTGTCGGGACAGGGGGATATGAACACTGAAGCTTTCTTT
v_gene: TRBV5-4
j_gene: TRBJ1-1
d_gene: TRBD1
abundance: .

CDR3aa: CASSTDRVWIGYTF
CDR3nt: TGTGCCAGTAGTACGGACAGGGTCTGGATTGGCTACACCTTC
v_gene: TRBV19
j_gene: TRBJ1-2
d_gene: TRBD1
abundance: .

CDR3aa: CASSGAGFEQYF
CDR3nt: TGCGCCAGCAGTGGGGCAGGGTTCGAGCAGTACTTC
v_gene: TRBV10-2
j_gene: TRBJ2-7
d_gene: .
abundance: medium-sized

CDR3aa: CASSLDRNNSPLHF
CDR3nt: TGTGCCAGCAGCCTGGACAGAAATAATTCACCCCTCCACTTT
v_gene: TRBV5-4
j_gene: TRBJ1-6
d_gene: .
abundance: .

CDR3aa: CASSLIGTGAYEQYF
CDR3nt: TGTGCCAGCAGTTTGATAGGGACAGGGGCCTACGAGCAGTACTTC
v_gene: TRBV28
j_gene: TRBJ2-7
d_gene: TRBD1
abundance: .

CDR3aa: CASSRDRGFQETQYF
CDR3nt: TGTGCCAGCAGCCGGGACAGGGGGTTTCAAGAGACCCAGTACTTC
v_gene: TRBV14
j_gene: TRBJ2-5
d_gene: TRBD1
abundance: few

CDR3aa: CASSYSTQLEAFF
CDR3nt: TGTGCCAGCAGTTACTCGACGCAGCTTGAAGCTTTCTTT
v_gene: TRBV6-5
j_gene: TRBJ1-1
d_gene: .
abundance: once

CDR3aa: CASSLGGQGYEKLFF
CDR3nt: TGTGCCAGCAGTCTAGGAGGGCAGGGTTACGAAAAACTGTTTTTT
v_gene: TRBV2
j_gene: TRBJ1-4
d_gene: .
abundance: .

CDR3aa: CASSLKGLNEQFF
CDR3nt: TGTGCCAGCAGCTTGAAGGGGTTGAATGAGCAGTTCTTC
v_gene: TRBV5-4
j_gene: TRBJ2-1
d_gene: .
abundance: .

CDR3aa: CASSLSGAQETQYF
CDR3nt: TGCGCCAGCAGCCTGAGCGGGGCCCAAGAGACCCAGTACTTC
v_gene: TRBV5-1
j_gene: TRBJ2-5
d_gene: TRBD2
abundance: .

CDR3aa: CASSASSGTFNEQFF
CDR3nt: TGTGCCAGCAGCGCCTCTAGCGGGACCTTCAATGAGCAGTTCTTC
v_gene: TRBV9
j_gene: TRBJ2-1
d_gene: TRBD2
abundance: .

CDR3aa: CASSVQGSYQPQHF
CDR3nt: TGTGCCAGCAGCGTACAGGGATCGTATCAGCCCCAGCATTTT
v_gene: TRBV2
j_gene: TRBJ1-5
d_gene: .
abundance: .

CDR3aa: CASSPTTSSQTKNIQYF
CDR3nt: TGTGCCAGCAGCCCTACGACTAGCAGCCAAACCAAAAACATTCAGTACTTC
v_gene: TRBV4-2
j_gene: TRBJ2-4
d_gene: TRBD2
abundance: .

CDR3aa: CSATGTSVFKQYF
CDR3nt: TGCAGCGCCACCGGGACTAGCGTCTTTAAGCAGTACTTC
v_gene: TRBV29-1
j_gene: TRBJ2-7
d_gene: TRBD2
abundance: .

CDR3aa: CASSQELLGTTDTQYF
CDR3nt: TGTGCCAGCAGCCAAGAACTACTAGGGACCACAGATACGCAGTATTTT
v_gene: TRBV4-2
j_gene: TRBJ2-3
d_gene: .
abundance: .

CDR3aa: CASSPFERESAGHTSYEQYF
CDR3nt: TGTGCCAGCTCACCATTTGAGCGGGAGTCGGCGGGACACACGTCCTACGAGCAGTACTTC
v_gene: TRBV18
j_gene: TRBJ2-7
d_gene: TRBD2
abundance: .

CDR3aa: CASSYSQRNEQFF
CDR3nt: TGTGCCAGCAGTTATAGCCAGCGCAATGAGCAGTTCTTC
v_gene: TRBV6-6
j_gene: TRBJ2-1
d_gene: .
abundance: .

CDR3aa: CASSHPMGPNSGNTIYF
CDR3nt: TGTGCCAGCAGCCACCCCATGGGACCGAACTCTGGAAACACCATATATTTT
v_gene: TRBV11-1
j_gene: TRBJ1-3
d_gene: .
abundance: .

CDR3aa: CASTIRQAGNTIYF
CDR3nt: TGTGCCAGCACCATCAGACAGGCCGGAAACACCATATATTTT
v_gene: TRBV11-2
j_gene: TRBJ1-3
d_gene: .
abundance: .

CDR3aa: CASSLAGGLVSGTDTQYF
CDR3nt: TGTGCCAGCAGCTTGGCGGGAGGGCTCGTATCAGGGACAGATACGCAGTATTTT
v_gene: TRBV5-6
j_gene: TRBJ2-3
d_gene: TRBD2
abundance: .

CDR3aa: CASSPDRRQPQHF
CDR3nt: TGTGCCAGTAGTCCGGACAGACGCCAGCCCCAGCATTTT
v_gene: TRBV19
j_gene: TRBJ1-5
d_gene: .
abundance: .

CDR3aa: CASSLLAGGPDTQYF
CDR3nt: TGTGCCAGCAGCCTACTAGCGGGAGGGCCAGATACGCAGTATTTT
v_gene: TRBV4-2
j_gene: TRBJ2-3
d_gene: TRBD2
abundance: .

CDR3aa: CATTFGGGGEQYF
CDR3nt: TGTGCCACTACCTTCGGGGGAGGCGGAGAGCAGTACTTC
v_gene: TRBV19
j_gene: TRBJ2-7
d_gene: .
abundance: .

CDR3aa: CASSYEIRGFYGYTF
CDR3nt: TGTGCCAGCAGTTACGAAATAAGGGGTTTCTATGGCTACACCTTC
v_gene: TRBV6-5
j_gene: TRBJ1-2
d_gene: .
abundance: .

CDR3aa: CASRLPRDRGTEAFF
CDR3nt: TGTGCCAGCAGACTACCCCGGGACAGGGGAACTGAAGCTTTCTTT
v_gene: TRBV6-1
j_gene: TRBJ1-1
d_gene: TRBD1
abundance: .

CDR3aa: CASSSLAGGDYNEQFF
CDR3nt: TGTGCCAGTAGCTCCCTAGCGGGAGGCGATTACAATGAGCAGTTCTTC
v_gene: TRBV19
j_gene: TRBJ2-1
d_gene: TRBD2
abundance: .